One T cell receptor beta chain is described in this entry. Its specificity is unknown. This record comes from a study of T cell responses to AZD1222 COVID-19 vaccine. CDR3 size: 16 residues. Germline V gene sequence: CDR1 LGHDT, CDR2 YNNKEL (reference sequence). V dropped 2 bases and J dropped 5; count of bases not matched to a gene: 9. Study-level results: Seropositive at baseline were only 5 or 6 AZD1222 recipients. It was only after the peak T cell response that any repertoires were sampled. A mostly white British donor set with more females was recruited, and clonal diversity was possibly underestimated. There were vaccine-associated CD4 TCRs across spike, dominant at 160-218 and 743-854.

Only in-frame clones appear in the TCRdb table, and some are missing; sequencing was by immunoSEQ multiplex PCR. The table has approximately 110,000 clones, under 90% seen once. The receptor's source is an adult in good health. Sequencing used peripheral blood, obtained on day 0 of AZD1222 vaccination. The chain recombines TRBV3-1 (or the pseudogene TRBV3-2) with TRBJ2-7; 10 bases are a match to TRBD2. The CDR3 loop reads CASSQRTGTSVHEQYF. CDR3 nucleotide sequence: TGTGCCAGCAGCCAAAGGACCGGGACTAGCGTCCACGAGCAGTACTTC.